These 11 T cell receptor beta chains were sequenced from one sample in a study of cytomegalovirus exposure and HLA in healthy donors (dated by TCRdb to 2016 to 2017). The library was produced with the immunoSEQ multiplex PCR assay. For the multiplex PCR, a mixture combining 60 forward primers for TCR Vbeta segments and 13 reverse primers for TCR Jbeta segments was used. TCRdb holds this immuneACCESS table with in-frame rearrangements only. Some clones are missing; in checked studies, unresolved V genes explain under half, and the rest has no known cause. In this sample the table shows around 130,000 clones, over 60% of which occur a single time. Jointly, the top ten make up about 1% of the sample. Sequencing was carried out using PBMCs. Receptors originate from a woman in her sixties or seventies in good health and CMV-seronegative.

The V and J genes are TRBV6-1 and TRBJ1-1; possibly TRBD1 for D (6 bases). The CDR3 has 15 amino acids. Germline assignment: CDR1 MNHNS and CDR2 SASEGT. V lost 2 bases to trimming and J lost 0 bases, with 10 bases between them. CDR3 DNA sequence: TGTGCCAGCAGTGAAAAGGGGACACTGAACACTGAAGCTTTCTTT. Amino acids: CASSEKGTLNTEAFF.

The chain joins TRBV5-1 to TRBJ2-7; 9 bases fit TRBD2. Per the germline V gene, CDR1 is SGHRS and CDR2 is YFSETQ. CDR3 length: 15 residues. V lost 1 base and J lost 2; bases outside the gene matches: 4. The CDR3 nucleotides read TGCGCCAGCAGCTTGCCTAGCGGGGAGCCCTACGAGCAGTACTTC. Amino acids: CASSLPSGEPYEQYF.

The chain links TRBV5-1 to TRBJ2-5; the match to TRBD2 covers 10 bases. With V trimmed by 2 bases and J by 2 bases, 6 bases remained unmatched. Germline assignment: CDR1 SGHRS and CDR2 YFSETQ. The CDR3 covers 16 residues. CDR3 bases: TGCGCCAGCAGCTTAAGGAGCGGGGGGGTACAAGAGACCCAGTACTTC. Translated: CASSLRSGGVQETQYF.

This clone was observed a handful of times. The chain has TRBV10-3 and TRBJ1-1, with D tentatively TRBD1 (6 bases). Trimming cost V 4 bases and J 1 base, with 10 bases left between them. Germline V CDR1 and CDR2: ENHRY, SYGVKD. CDR3 length equals 14 residues. CDR3 region: CAISATGQNTEAFF. The CDR3 region has the DNA TGTGCCATCAGTGCGACAGGACAGAACACTGAAGCTTTCTTT.

The chain recombines TRBV28 with TRBJ2-1; 10 bases match TRBD1. This CDR3 is built from 16 residues. The J segment lost 5 bases and the V segment lost 7 bases, leaving 11 bases of the junction unmatched. Germline CDR1 reads MDHEN; CDR2 reads SYDVKM. Here the CDR3 DNA reads TGTGCCAGCAACCTTGGGGGACAGGGGTTGAACAATGAGCAGTTCTTC. It is translated as CASNLGGQGLNNEQFF.

This clone was seen a handful of times. This chain links TRBV27 with TRBJ2-1; TRBD2 matches 11 bases. Unmatched junction bases numbered 5, after V lost 3 bases and J lost 7 bases. Germline-derived CDR1 and CDR2 are MNHEY and SMNVEV (reference sequence). The CDR3 extends over 15 amino acids. Here the CDR3 reads CASSFSGGASNEQFF. The CDR3 nucleotides are TGTGCCAGCAGTTTTAGCGGGGGGGCCTCTAATGAGCAGTTCTTC.

The rearrangement uses TRBV7-8 and TRBJ1-1, with 7 bases identical to TRBD1. The CDR3 has 15 residues. Unmatched junction bases numbered 10, after V lost 2 bases and J lost 7 bases. In germline, CDR1 is SGHVS, CDR2 FQNEAQ. CDR3 loop: CASSLSSPGQSEAFF. The CDR3 DNA is TGTGCCAGCAGCTTAAGTTCTCCGGGACAGAGTGAAGCTTTCTTT.

The chain employs TRBV7-9 and TRBJ1-6; D is uncertain. From germline, CDR1 is SEHNR and CDR2 FQNEAQ (reference sequence). Deletions cut 5 bases from V and 7 bases from J, with 12 bases between. The CDR3 has 14 amino acids. In DNA form, the CDR3 reads TGTGCCAGCAGCGTCGACATCCTAAATTCACCCCTCCACTTT. It encodes CASSVDILNSPLHF.

The chain employs TRBV28 and TRBJ2-2; the D is unclear. Per germline, CDR1 MDHEN and CDR2 SYDVKM. V lost 1 base to trimming and J lost 6 bases, with 6 bases between them. This CDR3 spans 13 amino acids. The CDR3 loop is CASSLSVSGELFF. The DNA of the CDR3 is TGTGCCAGCAGTTTATCGGTCTCCGGGGAGCTGTTTTTT. Combining the CDR3 with reference TRBV28 and TRBJ2-2 gives the whole variable domain DVKVTQSSRYLVKRTGEKVFLECVQDMDHENMFWYRQDPGLGLRLIYFSYDVKMKEKGDIPEGYSVSREKKERFSLILESASTNQTSMYLCASSLSVSGELFFGEGSRLTVL.

Regarding this clone: Other nucleotide sequences in the sample specify the same CDR3. The chain employs TRBV28 and TRBJ2-7, with 7 bases that match TRBD1. CDR1 is MDHEN and CDR2 is SYDVKM in the germline V gene. The CDR3 totals 12 residues. V gave up 3 bases and J gave up 4 bases; unmatched junction bases: 0. CDR3 sequence: CASSLGQYEQYF. The CDR3 DNA reads as TGTGCCAGCAGTTTGGGACAGTACGAGCAGTACTTC.

The V call is TRBV5-6, the J call TRBJ2-7, with D perhaps TRBD1 (5 bases). The CDR3 loop spans 15 amino acids. Germline CDR1 reads SGHDT; CDR2 reads YYEEEE. V gave up 7 bases and J gave up 0 bases, with 17 bases separating them. The CDR3 reads CASGRKGSNSYEQYF. CDR3 sequence (DNA): TGTGCCAGCGGACGGAAGGGGTCTAACTCCTACGAGCAGTACTTC. Full variable domain (remainder filled in from reference TRBV5-6 and TRBJ2-7): DAGVTQSPTHLIKTRGQQVTLRCSPKSGHDTVSWYQQALGQGPQFIFQYYEEEERQRGNFPDRFSGHQFPNYSSELNVNALLLGDSALYLCASGRKGSNSYEQYFGPGTRLTVT.